Listed below are T cell receptor beta chains from one sample, sequenced in a study of OX40 agonist ivuxolimab in advanced cancers. Measured with immunoSEQ multiplex PCR; TCRdb has only the in-frame clones, and not every one. The sample holds over 65,000 clones, about 86% seen once. Sequencing used CD4+ or CD8+ T cells sorted from blood, obtained in a trial of the OX40 agonist ivuxolimab. The source is an adult with an advanced solid tumor such as melanoma, head and neck, liver or kidney cancer. CDR3s include the opening cysteine and the closing phenylalanine or tryptophan. D genes are given only for firm matches. Clone size is stated in some rows and not others, as once, few, many or a class when expanded.

clone_size d_call j_call v_call cdr3_nt cdr3_aa
NA NA TRBJ2-3 TRBV7-9 TGTGCCAGCAGCTCAAGGGGGGGGGCTTCAGATACGCAGTATTTT CASSSRGGASDTQYF
once NA TRBJ2-7 TRBV11-2 TGTGCCAGCAGCTTAGTTACTGTTACCTACGAGCAGTACTTC CASSLVTVTYEQYF
NA NA TRBJ2-7 TRBV11-2 TGTGCCAGCAGCCTTGGCGGCCACGGGACCTACGAGCAGTACTTC CASSLGGHGTYEQYF
NA TRBD2 TRBJ2-5 TRBV6-1 TGTGCCAGCACCTCTAGCGGGGGAAACCAAGAGACCCAGTACTTC CASTSSGGNQETQYF
NA NA TRBJ2-7 TRBV5-4 TGTGCCAGCAGCTTGCGGCAGGGCTCCTACGAGCAGTACTTC CASSLRQGSYEQYF
NA NA TRBJ2-2 TRBV18 TGTGCCAGCTCACCCGTCGGGTCTACCGGGGAGCTGTTTTTT CASSPVGSTGELFF
NA NA TRBJ2-3 TRBV7-2 TGTGCCAGCAGCTTAGTAGTTCCGGGGAGACTTGAGTATTTT CASSLVVPGRLEYF
NA TRBD1 TRBJ2-2 TRBV7-6 TGTGCCAGTAGTATCTGGACAGGGGCGACTGTCGGGAGTAGCGGGGAGCTGTTTTTT CASSIWTGATVGSSGELFF
NA NA TRBJ1-1 TRBV5-1 TGCGCCAGCTACCATGGGTACATGAACACTGAAGCTTTCTTT CASYHGYMNTEAFF
NA TRBD1 TRBJ1-2 TRBV18 TGTGCCAGCTCACCTCAACAGGGGAAGGAGGGCTATGGCTACACCTTC CASSPQQGKEGYGYTF
NA TRBD2 TRBJ2-3 TRBV11-2 TGTGCCAGCAGCGGCGGACTAGCGGTCCTTAGCACAGATACGCAGTATTTT CASSGGLAVLSTDTQYF
NA NA TRBJ2-7 TRBV6-6 TGTGCCAGCAGTTACTCGAAAGGGGGTGCCTACGAGCAGTACTTC CASSYSKGGAYEQYF
NA TRBD1 TRBJ2-7 TRBV15 TGTGCCACCAGCAGAGGGGGACAGGGCTACGAGCAGTACTTC CATSRGGQGYEQYF
NA TRBD1 TRBJ2-3 TRBV7-2 TGTGCCAGCAGTCCAGGGGGCAGAGATACGCAGTATTTT CASSPGGRDTQYF
NA NA TRBJ1-3 TRBV18 TGTGCCAGCTCACCACCCGGCGCTGGAAACACCATATATTTT CASSPPGAGNTIYF
NA NA TRBJ1-5 TRBV28 TGTGCCAGCAGTGGGGGGGCGGAAGGCAATCAGCCCCAGCATTTT CASSGGAEGNQPQHF
NA TRBD1 TRBJ1-1 TRBV7-9 TGTGCCAGCAGCCTACAGGGGGCGGTTCCGAACACTGAAGCTTTCTTT CASSLQGAVPNTEAFF
NA TRBD1 TRBJ1-3 TRBV5-4 TGTGCCAGCAGCCCGGACAGGGGGTATTCCGGAAACACCATATATTTT CASSPDRGYSGNTIYF
NA TRBD1 TRBJ2-5 TRBV6-6 TGTGCCAGCAGTCCCCCGGGACAGGGGGCCGGAGAGACCCAGTACTTC CASSPPGQGAGETQYF
many NA TRBJ1-3 TRBV11-2 TGTGCCAGCAGGTGGCTGGGAAACACCATATATTTT CASRWLGNTIYF
NA NA TRBJ1-1 TRBV5-1 TGCGCCAGCAAAATTCAGCTGAACACTGAAGCTTTCTTT CASKIQLNTEAFF
NA NA TRBJ1-5 TRBV5-8 TGTGCCAGTACTTCCCTCCTGGGGGCGAGCAATCAGCCCCAGCATTTT CASTSLLGASNQPQHF
NA TRBD2 TRBJ2-7 TRBV29-1 TGCAGCGTTCTAACTAGCGCTTCCTACGAGCAGTACTTC CSVLTSASYEQYF
few NA TRBJ2-7 TRBV7-9 TGTGCCAGCAGCCTAGGGAGGCCCCTCCTGAGCGAGCAGTACTTC CASSLGRPLLSEQYF
NA NA TRBJ1-6 TRBV2 TGTGCCAGCAGAGACATCAGGGCTAGCTCCTATAATTCACCCCTCCACTTT CASRDIRASSYNSPLHF
NA TRBD1 TRBJ1-1 TRBV7-3 TGTGCCAGCAGCGAACAGGGGTGGAACACTGAAGCTTTCTTT CASSEQGWNTEAFF
NA NA TRBJ1-1 TRBV5-1 TGCGCCAGCAGCGAACAGGGAATCGGGAACACTGAAGCTTTCTTT CASSEQGIGNTEAFF
NA TRBD1 TRBJ1-2 TRBV7-2 TGTGCCAGCACCATCCAGGCAGGGGGCCTCTATGGCTACACCTTC CASTIQAGGLYGYTF
NA NA TRBJ1-6 TRBV7-2 TGTGCCAGCAGCCCCCGGCGTGATTCACCCCTCCACTTT CASSPRRDSPLHF
NA TRBD1 TRBJ2-7 TRBV7-7 TGTGCTAGCAGCCCGGGACAGGGGGACTACGAGCAGTACTTC CASSPGQGDYEQYF
NA TRBD2 TRBJ2-5 TRBV9 TGTGCCAGCAGCGTAGAGGGATACCCCGGGGGGGAGACCCAGTACTTC CASSVEGYPGGETQYF
NA NA TRBJ2-1 TRBV4-2 TGTGCCAGCAGCTTGTTCAGCGGGCCGGGCAATGAGCAGTTCTTC CASSLFSGPGNEQFF
NA NA TRBJ2-2 TRBV19 TGTGCCAGTAGTATAGGGGGACCTAACACCGGGGAGCTGTTTTTT CASSIGGPNTGELFF
NA NA TRBJ2-1 TRBV19 TGTGCCAGTAATTCCCCGCCAATATACAATGAGCAGTTCTTC CASNSPPIYNEQFF
NA TRBD1 TRBJ1-6 TRBV7-8 TGTGCCAGCAGCTTAGGACAGGGGAGGGGATCCCTCCACTTT CASSLGQGRGSLHF